Given below is one T cell receptor beta chain in context. The antigen remains unidentified. CDR3 length: 13 residues. Germline V gene lookup returns CDR1 MDHEN and CDR2 SYDVKM. V gave up 8 bases and J gave up 1 base; unmatched junction bases: 3. The data derive from a study of cytomegalovirus exposure and HLA in healthy donors. For the study at large: Roughly 77 million unique TCRs from HLA-typed donors made up an early data release. Findings and caveats of the study: Presence/absence analyses supposed approximately even sequencing depth among donors. A later analysis linked some 18,000 TCR beta sequences to HLA alleles at 0.05 false discovery rate.

The PCR was carried out with 60 Vbeta primers and 13 Jbeta primers. Profiling relied on immunoSEQ multiplex PCR, and the TCRdb table lists in-frame clones only, not all of them. The data contain 150,000 to 200,000 clones, over 60% of them singletons. The chain combines TRBV28 with TRBJ1-1; 8 bases are shared with TRBD1. This clonotype was obtained from a female donor in good health and CMV-seronegative. The sequencing input was PBMCs. CDR3 loop: CASLQGGNTEAFF. CDR3 DNA sequence: TGTGCCAGCCTACAGGGGGGGAACACTGAAGCTTTCTTT. Full variable domain (missing parts from reference TRBV28 and TRBJ1-1): DVKVTQSSRYLVKRTGEKVFLECVQDMDHENMFWYRQDPGLGLRLIYFSYDVKMKEKGDIPEGYSVSREKKERFSLILESASTNQTSMYLCASLQGGNTEAFFGQGTRLTVV.